The rows below give T cell receptor beta chains drawn from one sample of a study of T cells in Graves' hyperthyroidism and ophthalmopathy. Each CDR3 protein is one row after TCRdb ran MiXCR on the multiplex PCR reads. The data show approximately 610,000 distinct CDR3 sequences, around 15% seen once. Sequencing was done on a sample of blood. These receptors were obtained from a woman between 35 and 50 years old with Graves' ophthalmopathy. Both conserved end residues are part of each CDR3. D genes are given only for firm matches. Not every row has a clone size; where given, it reads once, few, many or a size class.

v_gene: TRBV7-8; abundance: many; j_gene: TRBJ1-2; d_gene: NA; CDR3aa: CASSLKLEWSYGYTF; CDR3nt: TGTGCCAGCAGCTTAAAATTAGAGTGGTCCTATGGCTACACCTTC
v_gene: TRBV7-8; abundance: many; j_gene: TRBJ2-7; d_gene: TRBD2; CDR3aa: CASSSPGLAGLEQYF; CDR3nt: TGTGCCAGCAGCTCGCCCGGACTAGCGGGGCTCGAGCAGTACTTC
v_gene: TRBV2; abundance: many; j_gene: TRBJ2-5; d_gene: TRBD1; CDR3aa: CASSEDQGAQETQYF; CDR3nt: TGTGCCAGCAGTGAAGATCAGGGGGCTCAAGAGACCCAGTACTTC
v_gene: TRBV27; abundance: many; j_gene: TRBJ1-2; d_gene: NA; CDR3aa: CASSNSGRPGNGYTF; CDR3nt: TGTGCCAGCAGTAATTCTGGTCGCCCCGGCAATGGCTACACCTTC
v_gene: TRBV7-2; abundance: NA; j_gene: TRBJ2-7; d_gene: TRBD1; CDR3aa: CASRPIRGGTGRQGAYEQYF; CDR3nt: TGTGCCAGCAGACCTATTCGGGGCGGAACAGGGCGACAGGGGGCCTACGAGCAGTACTTC
v_gene: TRBV10-3; abundance: many; j_gene: TRBJ2-7; d_gene: TRBD1; CDR3aa: CAISESQGVSYEQYF; CDR3nt: TGTGCCATCAGTGAGTCGCAGGGGGTGAGTTACGAGCAGTACTTC
v_gene: TRBV20-1; abundance: many; j_gene: TRBJ1-1; d_gene: NA; CDR3aa: CSAPTPGVGTEAFF; CDR3nt: TGCAGTGCTCCCACACCGGGGGTGGGCACTGAAGCTTTCTTT
v_gene: TRBV18; abundance: few; j_gene: TRBJ2-5; d_gene: NA; CDR3aa: CASSPLIRTGVRETQYF; CDR3nt: TGTGCCAGCTCACCCCTGATCAGGACGGGAGTCAGGGAGACCCAGTACTTC
v_gene: TRBV12-3/TRBV12-4; abundance: NA; j_gene: TRBJ2-5; d_gene: NA; CDR3aa: CASSHTGQWETQYF; CDR3nt: TGTGCCAGCAGCCATACAGGGCAGTGGGAGACCCAGTACTTC
v_gene: TRBV5-1; abundance: NA; j_gene: TRBJ2-7; d_gene: TRBD1; CDR3aa: CASSLGRITGVVPYEQYF; CDR3nt: TGCGCCAGCAGCTTGGGACGCATTACAGGGGTTGTTCCCTACGAGCAGTACTTC
v_gene: TRBV10-2; abundance: many; j_gene: TRBJ2-5; d_gene: NA; CDR3aa: CASREGTGRETQYF; CDR3nt: TGCGCCAGCAGGGAAGGTACAGGGCGGGAGACCCAGTACTTC
v_gene: TRBV27; abundance: many; j_gene: TRBJ1-2; d_gene: TRBD1; CDR3aa: CASSFISRTGQRDGYTF; CDR3nt: TGTGCCAGCAGTTTTATTTCCCGGACAGGGCAAAGAGATGGCTACACCTTC
v_gene: TRBV4-1; abundance: many; j_gene: TRBJ1-2; d_gene: TRBD1; CDR3aa: CASSQVTGGRGYTF; CDR3nt: TGCGCCAGCAGCCAGGTGACAGGGGGTCGAGGCTACACCTTC
v_gene: TRBV4-3; abundance: few; j_gene: TRBJ2-7; d_gene: NA; CDR3aa: CASSQDVQAASSYEQYF; CDR3nt: TGCGCCAGCAGCCAAGATGTTCAAGCTGCTTCCTCCTACGAGCAGTACTTC
v_gene: TRBV6-1; abundance: many; j_gene: TRBJ2-5; d_gene: NA; CDR3aa: CASRRGGRQETQYF; CDR3nt: TGTGCCAGCAGAAGAGGGGGGAGACAAGAGACCCAGTACTTC
v_gene: TRBV10-3; abundance: many; j_gene: TRBJ2-3; d_gene: NA; CDR3aa: CAIREDSRTDTQYF; CDR3nt: TGTGCCATCCGAGAGGACAGCCGCACAGATACGCAGTATTTT
v_gene: TRBV6-2/TRBV6-3; abundance: many; j_gene: TRBJ2-2; d_gene: NA; CDR3aa: CASSQSPRTGELFF; CDR3nt: TGTGCCAGCAGTCAAAGTCCGCGGACCGGGGAGCTGTTTTTT
v_gene: TRBV18; abundance: NA; j_gene: TRBJ2-7; d_gene: NA; CDR3aa: CASSPQGIHEQYF; CDR3nt: TGTGCCAGCTCACCGCAGGGCATCCACGAGCAGTACTTC
v_gene: TRBV28; abundance: many; j_gene: TRBJ1-2; d_gene: TRBD1; CDR3aa: CASSLWEGAINYGYTF; CDR3nt: TGTGCCAGCAGTTTATGGGAGGGGGCAATTAACTATGGCTACACCTTC
v_gene: TRBV7-3; abundance: NA; j_gene: TRBJ1-1; d_gene: NA; CDR3aa: CASSPKGPRDAEAFF; CDR3nt: TGTGCCAGCAGCCCTAAAGGGCCCCGTGACGCTGAAGCTTTCTTT
v_gene: TRBV30; abundance: many; j_gene: TRBJ2-7; d_gene: TRBD1; CDR3aa: CAWSLFGTAYEQYF; CDR3nt: TGTGCCTGGAGTCTATTTGGGACAGCCTACGAGCAGTACTTC
v_gene: TRBV7-2; abundance: many; j_gene: TRBJ2-5; d_gene: TRBD2; CDR3aa: CASSLAGGLDGETQYF; CDR3nt: TGTGCCAGCAGCTTAGCCGGAGGACTAGATGGGGAGACCCAGTACTTC
v_gene: TRBV27; abundance: many; j_gene: TRBJ1-2; d_gene: NA; CDR3aa: CASRPDSNNYGYTF; CDR3nt: TGTGCCAGCAGACCGGACAGTAACAACTATGGCTACACCTTC
v_gene: TRBV6-5; abundance: many; j_gene: TRBJ2-7; d_gene: TRBD1; CDR3aa: CASSSYSLTGGAYEQYF; CDR3nt: TGTGCCAGCAGTTCCTACTCCTTGACAGGGGGAGCCTACGAGCAGTACTTC
v_gene: TRBV4-2; abundance: many; j_gene: TRBJ2-2; d_gene: NA; CDR3aa: CASSQEVEVAWTGELFF; CDR3nt: TGTGCCAGCAGCCAAGAAGTAGAGGTAGCGTGGACCGGGGAGCTGTTTTTT
v_gene: TRBV30; abundance: many; j_gene: TRBJ2-7; d_gene: NA; CDR3aa: CAWSVNEQYF; CDR3nt: TGTGCCTGGAGTGTCAACGAGCAGTACTTC
v_gene: TRBV7-2; abundance: many; j_gene: TRBJ2-5; d_gene: TRBD2; CDR3aa: CASSLSFSSGSETQYF; CDR3nt: TGTGCCAGCAGCCTCAGCTTTTCTAGCGGGAGTGAGACCCAGTACTTC
v_gene: TRBV12-3/TRBV12-4; abundance: NA; j_gene: TRBJ2-7; d_gene: TRBD2; CDR3aa: CASSPTSGTHEQYF; CDR3nt: TGTGCCAGCAGCCCCACTAGCGGGACCCACGAGCAGTACTTC